A single sample gave rise to the 27 T cell receptor beta chains below, sequenced in a study of CD4 T cells in relation to SARS-CoV-2 and coronaviruses. TCRdb's copy holds only in-frame clones and misses some; the assay was immunoSEQ multiplex PCR. The top ten hold roughly 9% of the sample, which has 35,000 to 45,000 clones, around nine tenths seen once. Sequenced: memory CD4+ T cells from PBMCs. The receptor source for this set is an adult with COVID-19.

The chain is built from TRBV7-9 and TRBJ1-3, with 8 bases identical to TRBD1. The junction had 5 bases not matched to a gene; V was cut back by 6 bases and J by 4 bases. This CDR3 region has 14 residues. Germline V gives CDR1 SEHNR, CDR2 FQNEAQ (reference sequence). CDR3 DNA sequence: TGTGCCAGCAGGGAGACAGGGGAAGGAAACACCATATATTTT. Its protein product is CASRETGEGNTIYF.

V gene TRBV2 combines with J gene TRBJ2-2; D call uncertain. There are 13 residues in the CDR3. V gave up 2 bases and J gave up 4 bases, with 5 bases separating them. The V gene's germline CDR1 is SNHLY and CDR2 FYNNEI. DNA of the CDR3: TGTGCCAGCAGTGAACGTTCCACCGGGGAGCTGTTTTTT. Residues: CASSERSTGELFF.

This chain links TRBV3-1 (or the pseudogene TRBV3-2) with TRBJ1-2; D may be TRBD1 (5 bases). Trimming shortened V by 0 bases and J by 8 bases, and 13 bases separated the two germline ends. Germline CDR1 and CDR2: LGHDT and YNNKEL (reference sequence). This CDR3 spans 14 amino acids. CDR3 loop: CASSQESGGRGYTF. The CDR3, as DNA: TGTGCCAGCAGCCAAGAAAGCGGGGGACGCGGCTACACCTTC.

The chain carries TRBV7-2 and TRBJ2-5; D is uncertain. The CDR3 length is 14 residues. Germline CDR1 SGHTA, CDR2 FQGNSA. The ends were cut back, 1 base at V and 5 bases at J, with 11 bases in the middle. The CDR3 DNA follows: TGTGCCAGCAGCTTAGTCAATTTCGGGGAGACCCAGTACTTC. Its translation: CASSLVNFGETQYF.

This clone was observed a handful of times. This chain connects TRBV7-2 to TRBJ1-2; D unclear. The CDR3 runs to 15 residues. From germline, CDR1 is SGHTA and CDR2 FQGNSA. V was trimmed by 0 bases and J by 4 bases, leaving 12 bases between them. DNA for the CDR3: TGTGCCAGCAGCTTAGCCCGGCGGCAGACCTATGGCTACACCTTC. This gives the protein CASSLARRQTYGYTF.

The chain combines TRBV30 with TRBJ2-7; TRBD1 matches at 8 bases. In germline, CDR1 is GTSNPN, CDR2 SVGIG (reference sequence). This CDR3 has 13 residues. V lost 4 bases to trimming and J lost 1 base; unmatched junction nucleotides: 3. CDR3 nucleotide sequence: TGTGCCTGGACCCGACAGGGGTCCTACGAGCAGTACTTC. Protein sequence: CAWTRQGSYEQYF.

The chain carries TRBV9 and TRBJ2-7; TRBD2 agrees at 15 bases. This CDR3 spans 19 amino acids. V dropped 4 bases and J dropped 2; count of bases not matched to a gene: 13. The germline CDR1 and CDR2 sequences are SGDLS and YYNGEE. The CDR3 DNA reads as TGTGCCAGCAGCCCCAGCCTAGGACTAGCGGGGGGGCAGCCCTACGAGCAGTACTTC. Amino acids: CASSPSLGLAGGQPYEQYF.

This chain uses TRBV10-2 with TRBJ2-3; 7 bases map to TRBD1. This CDR3 spans 15 amino acids. V dropped 5 bases and J dropped 3; count of bases not matched to a gene: 8. CDR1 and CDR2 from the germline V gene are WSHSY and SAAADI. As DNA, the CDR3 is TGCGCCAGCAGTAAAGGGGGCTTAGGGACAGATACGCAGTATTTT. This translates into CASSKGGLGTDTQYF.

The chain carries TRBV28 and TRBJ2-7, with a weak D call TRBD2 (6 bases). CDR1 MDHEN and CDR2 SYDVKM come from the germline V gene. V lost 2 bases and J lost 1, with 6 bases in between. This CDR3 spans 13 amino acids. CDR3: CASSLGGSYEQYF. The CDR3 region has the DNA TGTGCCAGCAGTTTAGGGGGGTCCTACGAGCAGTACTTC.

V gene TRBV7-9 combines with J gene TRBJ1-2; the D gene is possibly TRBD1 (6 bases). V was trimmed by 5 bases and J by 8 bases, leaving 24 bases between them. The CDR3 length is 16 residues. From germline, CDR1 is SEHNR and CDR2 FQNEAQ (reference sequence). For the CDR3, the DNA is TGTGCCAGCAGCCCGCGGACCGGGACATCCCTGAGAGGCTACACCTTC. Its protein is CASSPRTGTSLRGYTF.

The chain combines TRBV7-9 with TRBJ2-2; D is tentatively TRBD1 or TRBD2 (5 bases each). Per the germline V gene, CDR1 is SEHNR and CDR2 is FQNEAQ (reference sequence). The V gene lost 2 bases and the J gene lost 3 bases, with 16 bases spanning the gap. CDR3 length: 17 residues. The CDR3 region is CASSLLAREGHTGELFF. The CDR3 DNA reads as TGTGCCAGCAGCTTATTGGCGCGCGAGGGGCACACCGGGGAGCTGTTTTTT.

This sequence joins TRBV5-1 and TRBJ2-2, with 8 nucleotides matching TRBD1. This CDR3 comprises 16 residues. Trimming at V came to 0 bases and at J to 8 bases, leaving 9 bases not matched to a gene. Germline V gene lookup returns CDR1 SGHRS and CDR2 YFSETQ. The CDR3 protein is CASSLDSQGAGGELFF. The CDR3 DNA reads as TGCGCCAGCAGCTTGGATTCCCAGGGGGCCGGGGGGGAGCTGTTTTTT.

The rearrangement links TRBV29-1 to TRBJ2-5; either TRBD1 or TRBD2 may fit D (5 bases each). The V gene's germline CDR1 is SQVTM and CDR2 ANQGSEA. Trimming removed 4 bases from V and 4 bases from J, with 13 bases in between. The CDR3 is made up of 13 amino acids. In DNA, the CDR3 is TGCAGCGTTGGGAGAGGGGTTGGAGAGACCCAGTACTTC. As protein: CSVGRGVGETQYF.

CDR3: CASSPGGGETQYF. CDR3 in DNA: TGTGCCAGCTCACCAGGGGGTGGAGAGACCCAGTACTTC. The chain combines TRBV18 with TRBJ2-5; D may match TRBD1 or TRBD2 (5 bases each). V lost 2 bases to trimming and J lost 4 bases, with 8 bases between them. The CDR3 is made up of 13 amino acids. Germline-derived CDR1 and CDR2 are KGHSH and LQKENI.

This clone was seen once. Other DNA sequences in this sample translate to the same CDR3. The chain couples TRBV5-1 to TRBJ2-5; 12 nucleotides line up with TRBD2. V gave up 3 bases and J gave up 2 bases; unmatched junction bases: 2. The CDR3 consists of 15 residues. Germline V CDR1 and CDR2: SGHRS, YFSETQ. CDR3 residues: CASSSGLAGQETQYF. The CDR3 nucleotides are TGCGCCAGCAGCTCCGGACTAGCGGGGCAAGAGACCCAGTACTTC.

The chain recombines TRBV7-2 with TRBJ2-5; tentatively, D is TRBD2 (5 bases). The germline V gene encodes CDR1 SGHTA and CDR2 FQGNSA. This CDR3 contains 15 residues. Trimming stripped 5 bases from V and 2 bases from J, with 15 bases between. CDR3 sequence (DNA): TGTGCCAGCAGCCCAGATTCAGCGGTGCAAGAGACCCAGTACTTC. This codes for CASSPDSAVQETQYF.

The chain carries TRBV7-9 and TRBJ2-2; possible D gene TRBD2, 6 bases. V lost 4 bases and J lost 4, with 16 bases in between. CDR3 length: 16 residues. CDR1 is SEHNR and CDR2 is FQNEAQ in the germline V gene (reference sequence). The CDR3 loop is CASSYSLPGGTGELFF. The CDR3 DNA follows: TGTGCCAGCAGCTATTCATTACCCGGGGGCACCGGGGAGCTGTTTTTT.

The gene calls are TRBV6-2 or TRBV6-3 and TRBJ2-5; 10 bases align to TRBD2. With V trimmed by 3 bases and J by 3 bases, 4 bases remained unmatched. Germline lookup yields CDR1 MNHEY and CDR2 SVGEGT. The CDR3 extends over 15 amino acids. The CDR3 DNA reads as TGTGCCAGCAGTTATAGCGGGGGGAGGGAAGAGACCCAGTACTTC. Its protein product is CASSYSGGREETQYF.

The chain uses TRBV19 and TRBJ1-5; 7 bases are shared with TRBD1. CDR1 LNHDA and CDR2 SQIVND come from the germline V gene (reference sequence). The trim removed 1 base at V and 4 bases at J, leaving 1 base unmatched. There are 14 residues in the CDR3. CDR3 sequence: CASSIGDRNQPQHF. The CDR3 DNA is TGTGCCAGTAGTATAGGGGACAGAAATCAGCCCCAGCATTTT. Full variable domain (rest looked up from reference TRBV19 and TRBJ1-5): DGGITQSPKYLFRKEGQNVTLSCEQNLNHDAMYWYRQDPGQGLRLIYYSQIVNDFQKGDIAEGYSVSREKKESFPLTVTSAQKNPTAFYLCASSIGDRNQPQHFGDGTRLSIL.

The V call is TRBV6-7, the J call TRBJ2-4; D gene unclear. TRBV6-7 is noted as an ORF with a role that remains uncertain. The CDR3 sequence is 13 residues long. The V end was cut by 7 bases, the J end by 3 bases, with 10 bases between. CDR3 sequence (DNA): TGTGCCAGCAAAGGTGCAGGCAAAAACATTCAGTACTTC. Translated: CASKGAGKNIQYF.

The chain combines TRBV7-2 with TRBJ2-5, with 9 bases that match TRBD1. There are 18 residues in the CDR3. With V trimmed by 0 bases and J by 2 bases, 10 bases remained unmatched. Germline V gene data show CDR1 as SGHTA and CDR2 as FQGNSA. CDR3 residues: CASSLALFNRGRQETQYF. The DNA for the CDR3 is TGTGCCAGCAGCTTAGCGCTGTTTAACAGGGGGCGGCAAGAGACCCAGTACTTC.

This clone turned up a few times. V and J are TRBV7-9 and TRBJ1-1, with D hard to call. V was trimmed by 3 bases and J by 1 base, leaving 6 bases between them. The CDR3 spans 13 residues. The germline V gene encodes CDR1 SEHNR and CDR2 FQNEAQ (reference sequence). CDR3 sequence reads: CASSFQTNTEAFF. The CDR3 region has the DNA TGTGCCAGCAGCTTTCAGACGAACACTGAAGCTTTCTTT.

This clone was counted a single time. The rearrangement links TRBV5-6 to TRBJ1-3, with 10 bases identical to TRBD1. This CDR3 region has 14 residues. Germline V gene sequence: CDR1 SGHDT, CDR2 YYEEEE. The V and J ends lost 5 bases and 2 bases, in that order; junction bases with no gene match: 1. In nucleotides, the CDR3 is TGTGCCAGCAGGGGACAGGGGACTGGAAACACCATATATTTT. Translation gives CASRGQGTGNTIYF.

The CDR3 reads CASSSTGVTNEKLFF. The CDR3 coding sequence is TGTGCCAGCAGTTCTACAGGGGTAACTAATGAAAAACTGTTTTTT. The V gene is TRBV6-5, the J gene TRBJ1-4; 7 bases match TRBD1. V was pared by 4 bases and J by 1 base, with 3 bases of the junction left unmatched. The CDR3 extends over 15 amino acids. The V gene's germline CDR1 is MNHEY and CDR2 SVGAGI.

About this clone: One end of the junction fails to match germline, which may point to a read error. This chain joins TRBV10-1 and TRBJ2-3; D not resolved. CDR1 is WNHNN, CDR2 SYGVQD, per germline (reference sequence). This CDR3 contains 14 residues. The CDR3 is CATSWVRSTDTQYF. The CDR3 DNA follows: TGCGCCACCAGTTGGGTCCGAAGCACAGATACGCAGTATTTT.

The chain recombines TRBV10-3 with TRBJ2-7; 10 positions agree with TRBD2. Germline V CDR1 and CDR2: ENHRY, SYGVKD. This CDR3 spans 14 amino acids. Trimming at V came to 11 bases and at J to 2 bases, leaving 9 bases not matched to a gene. DNA of the CDR3: TGTGCCGCTCGGACTAGCGGCGGACCCTACGAGCAGTACTTC. This codes for CAARTSGGPYEQYF.

In DNA, the CDR3 is TGTGCCAGTAGTATAGTGTTACTTTCCACAGATACGCAGTATTTT. Protein product: CASSIVLLSTDTQYF. The genes are TRBV19 and TRBJ2-3; D unclear. Germline CDR1 LNHDA, CDR2 SQIVND (reference sequence). The length of the CDR3 is 15 residues. V shed 1 base and J shed 2 bases, with 10 bases lying between them.